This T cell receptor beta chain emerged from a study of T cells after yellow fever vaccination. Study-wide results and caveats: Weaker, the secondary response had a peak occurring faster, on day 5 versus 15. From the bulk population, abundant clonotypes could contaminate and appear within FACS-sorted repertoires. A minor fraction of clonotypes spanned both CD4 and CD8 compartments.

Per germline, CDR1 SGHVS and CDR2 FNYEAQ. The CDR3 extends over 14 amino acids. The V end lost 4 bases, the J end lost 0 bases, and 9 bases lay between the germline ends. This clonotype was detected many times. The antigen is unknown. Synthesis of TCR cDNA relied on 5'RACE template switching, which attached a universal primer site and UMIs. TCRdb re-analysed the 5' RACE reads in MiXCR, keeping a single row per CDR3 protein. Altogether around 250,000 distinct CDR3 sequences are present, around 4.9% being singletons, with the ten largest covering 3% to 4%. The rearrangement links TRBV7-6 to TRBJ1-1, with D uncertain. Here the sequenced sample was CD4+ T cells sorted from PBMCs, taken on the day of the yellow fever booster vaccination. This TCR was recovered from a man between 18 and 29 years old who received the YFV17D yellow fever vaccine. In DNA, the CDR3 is TGTGCCAGCAGCTCCCGCGGGGTGAACACTGAAGCTTTCTTT. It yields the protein CASSSRGVNTEAFF.